The 21 T cell receptor beta chains presented below share a single source sample, sequenced in a study of OX40 agonist ivuxolimab in advanced cancers. Sequencing used immunoSEQ multiplex PCR; TCRdb keeps in-frame clones, though not all of them. The sample lists roughly 16,000 clones; about four fifths were seen once. Source: CD4+ or CD8+ T cells sorted from blood, taken in a trial of the OX40 agonist ivuxolimab. The receptors here all came from an adult with an advanced solid tumor such as melanoma, head and neck, liver or kidney cancer.

The chain is built from TRBV7-3 and TRBJ2-1; D is ambiguous. The germline V and J ends were trimmed by 3 bases and 3 bases, with 9 bases remaining between them. The CDR3 totals 14 residues. From germline, CDR1 is SGHTA and CDR2 FQGTGA. CDR3 protein: CASSFTRSYNEQFF. The DNA for the CDR3 is TGTGCCAGCAGCTTTACACGGAGCTACAATGAGCAGTTCTTC.

The chain recombines TRBV6-5 with TRBJ2-7; a weak D match, TRBD1 (6 bases). CDR1 MNHEY and CDR2 SVGAGI come from the germline V gene. The germline V and J ends were trimmed by 6 bases and 7 bases, with 13 bases remaining between them. CDR3 length equals 12 residues. Written as DNA, the CDR3 is TGTGCCAGCAGCGCAGACAGGAATGAGCAGTACTTC. It is translated as CASSADRNEQYF.

The rearrangement uses TRBV13 and TRBJ1-2, with a tentative D call TRBD1 (6 bases). Trimming removed 5 bases from V and 7 bases from J, with 17 bases in between. Per the germline V gene, CDR1 is PRHDT and CDR2 is FYEKMQ (reference sequence). The CDR3 totals 14 residues. The CDR3 DNA follows: TGTGCCAGCAGCCTCTCGGGGGGGGCGAGTGGCTACACCTTC. It specifies CASSLSGGASGYTF. The full variable domain, in which reference TRBV13 and TRBJ1-2 provide the parts outside the CDR3, is AAGVIQSPRHLIKEKRETATLKCYPIPRHDTVYWYQQGPGQDPQFLISFYEKMQSDKGSIPDRFSAQQFSDYHSELNMSSLELGDSALYFCASSLSGGASGYTFGSGTRLTVV.

V gene TRBV5-6 combines with J gene TRBJ2-7; no firm D call. Germline V gene lookup returns CDR1 SGHDT and CDR2 YYEEEE. V lost 0 bases and J 3 bases, leaving 10 bases between the germline ends. The CDR3 covers 14 residues. Here the CDR3 reads CASSLDGPHYEQYF. The CDR3 region has the DNA TGTGCCAGCAGCTTGGACGGGCCCCACTACGAGCAGTACTTC.

The CDR3 DNA reads TGTGCCACCAGCAGACTAAGGGACACCATATATTTT. Translation: CATSRLRDTIYF. The genes are TRBV15 and TRBJ1-3; D gene uncertain. Germline assignment: CDR1 LNHNV and CDR2 YYDKDF (reference sequence). CDR3 length: 12 residues. The V and J ends lost 2 bases and 8 bases respectively, with 7 bases between them.

The CDR3 DNA sequence: TGTGCCAGCAGCTTAGTGGGGGTTATGAACACTGAAGCTTTCTTT. Its translation is CASSLVGVMNTEAFF. V usage is TRBV11-1 and J usage is TRBJ1-1; weak D call: TRBD1 (5 bases). V was shortened by 1 base and J by 0 bases, with 9 bases between the two germline ends. Germline-derived CDR1 and CDR2 are SGHAT and FQDESV (reference sequence). CDR3 size: 15 residues.

The V gene is TRBV2, the J gene TRBJ2-7; D is perhaps TRBD1 (5 bases). CDR1 and CDR2 (germline): SNHLY, FYNNEI. The ends were cut back, 3 bases at V and 2 bases at J, with 14 bases in the middle. The CDR3 is 15 residues long. Here the CDR3 reads CASSEGRAFTYEQYF. Written as DNA, the CDR3 is TGTGCCAGCAGTGAGGGCAGGGCATTCACCTACGAGCAGTACTTC. Variable domain in full (rest from reference TRBV2 and TRBJ2-7): EPEVTQTPSHQVTQMGQEVILRCVPISNHLYFYWYRQILGQKVEFLVSFYNNEISEKSEIFDDQFSVERPDGSNFTLKIRSTKLEDSAMYFCASSEGRAFTYEQYFGPGTRLTVT.

The chain employs TRBV6-5 and TRBJ2-7; D not resolved. With 7 bases removed from V and 2 bases from J, the gap between germline ends came to 6 bases. Germline V gives CDR1 MNHEY, CDR2 SVGAGI. The CDR3 is made up of 11 amino acids. The DNA for the CDR3 is TGTGCCAGCACCCAGGCCTACGAGCAGTACTTC. Its protein product is CASTQAYEQYF.

This clone was counted only a few times. Other DNA sequences in the same sample also yield this CDR3. The chain combines TRBV5-8 with TRBJ2-1, with 11 bases lining up with TRBD2. The CDR3 runs 15 residues. Germline trimming cut 1 base from V and 5 bases from J; bases unmatched to any gene: 2. Germline CDR1 reads SGHTS; CDR2 reads YDEGEE. CDR3 amino acids: CASSLRLAGNNEQFF. In DNA, the CDR3 is TGTGCCAGCAGCTTGAGACTAGCGGGGAACAATGAGCAGTTCTTC.

The chain couples TRBV5-4 to TRBJ1-4; D unresolved. The germline V gene encodes CDR1 SGHNT and CDR2 YYREEE (reference sequence). V gave up 4 bases and J gave up 0 bases, with 1 base separating them. The CDR3 loop spans 12 amino acids. The CDR3 bases are TGTGCCAGCAGCGCAACTAATGAAAAACTGTTTTTT. As protein: CASSATNEKLFF.

This clone has only one observation. The rearrangement joins TRBV27 to TRBJ2-2; no definite D call. V dropped 8 bases and J dropped 5 bases, with 12 bases sitting between them. CDR3 size: 13 residues. The V gene's germline CDR1 is MNHEY and CDR2 SMNVEV (reference sequence). CDR3 in amino acids: CASSYPATGELFF. The CDR3, as DNA: TGTGCCAGCTCGTATCCGGCGACCGGGGAGCTGTTTTTT.

This clone was detected once. The chain carries TRBV4-3 and TRBJ2-3; the D is unclear. V was shortened by 0 bases and J by 0 bases, with 4 bases between the two germline ends. CDR1 LGHNA and CDR2 YSLEER come from the germline V gene. CDR3 length: 14 amino acids. DNA of the CDR3: TGCGCCAGCAGCCAAGAAACTAGCACAGATACGCAGTATTTT. Encoded protein: CASSQETSTDTQYF.

This chain uses TRBV2 with TRBJ2-7, with 11 bases matching TRBD2. Germline CDR1 SNHLY, CDR2 FYNNEI. The J segment lost 3 bases and the V segment lost 3 bases, leaving 10 bases of the junction unmatched. CDR3 length: 17 amino acids. CDR3 in amino acids: CASSDGLAGGSIYEQYF. The CDR3 bases are TGTGCCAGCAGTGATGGCCTAGCGGGGGGCTCTATCTACGAGCAGTACTTC.

Concerning this clone itself: The identical CDR3 is also encoded by other nucleotide sequences in the sample. V usage is TRBV27 and J usage is TRBJ1-1; D gene ambiguous. The germline V gene has CDR1 MNHEY and CDR2 SMNVEV (reference sequence). Trimming cost V 1 base and J 2 bases, with 5 bases left between them. This CDR3 has 13 amino acids. In DNA, the CDR3 is TGTGCCAGCAGTTTATGGCCCAACACTGAAGCTTTCTTT. This sequence encodes CASSLWPNTEAFF.

The rearrangement joins TRBV4-1 to TRBJ2-7, with TRBD2 matching over 8 bases. The trim removed 3 bases at V and 2 bases at J, leaving 18 bases unmatched. The germline V gene has CDR1 MGHRA and CDR2 YSYEKL. CDR3 length: 19 amino acids. Here the CDR3 reads CASSHTSGGRPGFTYEQYF. CDR3 coding DNA: TGCGCCAGCAGCCATACTAGCGGCGGGCGCCCGGGGTTTACCTACGAGCAGTACTTC.

This chain connects TRBV14 to TRBJ2-7, with D uncertain. CDR3 length: 12 amino acids. Germline V gives CDR1 SGHDN, CDR2 FVKESK. V lost 8 bases, J lost 0 bases, and 8 bases lay in between. CDR3 nucleotides: TGTGCCAGCTCCGACGACTCCTACGAGCAGTACTTC. Translating it yields CASSDDSYEQYF.

The chain recombines TRBV7-8 with TRBJ2-1; D is undetermined. Germline CDR1 reads SGHVS; CDR2 reads FQNEAQ. This CDR3 is built from 12 residues. V was clipped by 5 bases and J by 5 bases, with 7 bases between them. CDR3 coding DNA: TGTGCCAGCAGCCCCGCGCACAATGAGCAGTTCTTC. Translating it yields CASSPAHNEQFF.

The J gene is TRBJ2-1, the V gene TRBV10-3, with D unresolved. Trimming removed 4 bases at V and 3 bases at J, with 10 bases between. Germline assignment: CDR1 ENHRY and CDR2 SYGVKD. This CDR3 has 14 residues. The CDR3 DNA is TGTGCCATCAGTGCTCCTCCCGGCTACAATGAGCAGTTCTTC. It is translated as CAISAPPGYNEQFF.

The rearrangement links TRBV27 to TRBJ1-1; 9 nucleotides agree with TRBD1. This CDR3 is 14 amino acids long. Trimming cost V 4 bases and J 12 bases; bases outside gene matches: 12. Germline CDR1 reads MNHEY; CDR2 reads SMNVEV (reference sequence). The CDR3 region is CASSSIEGQGITFF. The CDR3 nucleotides are TGTGCCAGCAGTTCTATCGAGGGACAGGGTATAACTTTCTTT.

This rearrangement joins TRBV6-5 to TRBJ2-7; D uncertain. The V and J ends lost 0 bases and 4 bases respectively, with 7 bases between them. The CDR3 loop spans 13 amino acids. In germline, CDR1 is MNHEY, CDR2 SVGAGI. For the CDR3, the DNA is TGTGCCAGCAGTTACTCGAACGTTTACGAGCAGTACTTC. Translation gives CASSYSNVYEQYF.

The chain is built from TRBV27 and TRBJ1-2; D unresolved. This CDR3 has 15 residues. Germline CDR1 is MNHEY and CDR2 is SMNVEV (reference sequence). V was cut by 3 bases and J by 6 bases, with 17 bases left in between. CDR3 sequence (DNA): TGTGCCAGCAGTTTTGATCAGTCCCCATTGGATGGCTACACCTTC. This gives the protein CASSFDQSPLDGYTF.